The rows below give T cell receptor beta chains drawn from one sample of a study of blood T cell repertoires in COVID-19. TCRdb's copy holds only in-frame clones and misses some; the assay was immunoSEQ multiplex PCR. The sample lists about 410,000 clones, 70% to 90% occurring once. The material sequenced was peripheral blood. All receptors come from a woman in her 40s with COVID-19, enrolled during active disease. The CDR3 runs from the conserved cysteine through the conserved F or W. The D gene is left open where the match is weak. Expanded clones get a size class; other rows say once, few or many, or leave the size out.

-,TRBV6-5,-,TRBJ1-1,TGTGCCAGCAGGACGACAGGCTCGCCGTACACTGAAGCTTTCTTT,CASRTTGSPYTEAFF
once,TRBV28,TRBD1,TRBJ1-5,TGTGCCAGCCTACACGGGGGAGGAACAGGGGGCAATCAGCCCCAGCATTTT,CASLHGGGTGGNQPQHF
-,TRBV5-4,-,TRBJ1-3,TGTGCCAGCAGCTTGGACAGATTCTCTGGAAACACCATATATTTT,CASSLDRFSGNTIYF
few,TRBV7-2,TRBD2,TRBJ2-7,TGTGCCAGCAGCTCTCGACCCGGACTAGCGGGGGAATTCTACGAGCAGTACTTC,CASSSRPGLAGEFYEQYF
-,TRBV27,TRBD2,TRBJ2-1,TGTGCCAGCAGTTTTAAAGCGGGAGTTGGGAGTGAGCAGTTCTTC,CASSFKAGVGSEQFF
-,TRBV7-9,TRBD2,TRBJ2-3,TGTGCCAGCAGCTCCAATAGCGGGGGGGCTAGAGATACGCAGTATTTT,CASSSNSGGARDTQYF
-,TRBV7-3,-,TRBJ2-7,TGTGCCAGCAGCCCTCGGGCGGGTACGTCCTACGAGCAGTACTTC,CASSPRAGTSYEQYF
-,TRBV6-6,-,TRBJ1-1,TGTGCCAGCAGTTACTCGGGCCTGCGGAACACTGAAGCTTTCTTT,CASSYSGLRNTEAFF
-,TRBV14,TRBD1,TRBJ1-2,TGTGCCAGCAGCCAAGATCTGACAGGGTGGTATGGCTACACCTTC,CASSQDLTGWYGYTF
once,TRBV9,TRBD1,TRBJ2-2,TGTGCCAGCAGCCCGGAAACAGGGGGCACCGGGGAGCTGTTTTTT,CASSPETGGTGELFF
-,TRBV6-2/TRBV6-3,TRBD1,TRBJ1-1,TGTGCCAGCAGTTTCCCGGGGACAGCTGAAGCTTTCTTT,CASSFPGTAEAFF
few,TRBV2,-,TRBJ2-7,TGTGCCAGCACCAAAGGAGGATTCTACGAGCAGTACTTC,CASTKGGFYEQYF
-,TRBV18,-,TRBJ1-1,TGTGCCAGCTCACCACTCACGGGGGGCGCCCCTGAAGCTTTCTTT,CASSPLTGGAPEAFF
-,TRBV28,TRBD1,TRBJ2-7,TGTGCCAGCAGTTGGGGACAGGGGAACTACGAGCAGTACTTC,CASSWGQGNYEQYF
-,TRBV12-5,-,TRBJ2-7,TGTGCTAGTGGTTACGGAGGGCCCTACGAGCAGTACTTC,CASGYGGPYEQYF
-,TRBV27,TRBD1,TRBJ1-6,TGTGCCAGCAGTTCGAGGACAGGGATAGCTTCACCCCTCCACTTT,CASSSRTGIASPLHF
-,TRBV11-2,TRBD1,TRBJ2-5,TGTGCCAGCAGCCGAGGACAGGCCCGGATTGGGACCCAGTACTTC,CASSRGQARIGTQYF